Below are 5 T cell receptor beta chains sequenced from a single sample in a study of blood T cells in healthy people across ages. Primers used in a second PCR of roughly 7 to 12 cycles were a sample-barcoded 5' primer and a J-beta primer mix. From the 5' RACE reads, TCRdb called clonotypes with MiXCR, one entry per CDR3 protein. The data show roughly 1.6 million distinct CDR3 sequences, about 31% seen once. Sequencing was performed on blood. The source is a woman in her 30s in good health.

As for this clonotype: One end of the junction does not line up with germline, which may come from a read error. This sequence joins TRBV2 and TRBJ1-1; D ambiguous. The CDR3 length is 12 residues. Per the germline V gene, CDR1 is SNHLY and CDR2 is FYNNEI. CDR3 coding DNA: TGTGCCGGCAGTGCATGGGACACTGAAGCTTTCTTT. Its translation: CAGSAWDTEAFF.

The CDR3 coding sequence is TGCAGTGCTAGAGTATCTGCGGGCACAGATACGCAGTATTTT. Protein product: CSARVSAGTDTQYF. The chain employs TRBV20-1 and TRBJ2-3; D uncertain. From germline, CDR1 is DFQATT and CDR2 SNEGSKA (reference sequence). Deletions cut 1 base from V and 1 base from J, with 9 bases between. The CDR3 runs to 14 residues.

This clonotype appeared a few times. The V call is TRBV6-6, the J call TRBJ2-3, with TRBD2 matching over 11 bases. Germline CDR1 and CDR2: MNHNY and SVGAGI (reference sequence). The V segment lost 4 bases and the J segment 5 bases; nucleotides outside the gene matches: 5. The CDR3 runs 15 residues. The CDR3 here is CASSSGLAGIDTQYF. CDR3 sequence (DNA): TGTGCCAGCAGTTCCGGACTAGCGGGTATAGATACGCAGTATTTT.

In this sample, this clonotype turned up a few times. V and J are TRBV7-9 and TRBJ2-7; no definite D call. Trimming shortened V by 4 bases and J by 5 bases, and 15 bases separated the two germline ends. Germline CDR1 SEHNR, CDR2 FQNEAQ (reference sequence). The CDR3 covers 14 residues. The CDR3 nucleotides read TGTGCCAGCAGCTCCAGAGACTTCGTGGACGAGCAGTACTTC. This codes for CASSSRDFVDEQYF.

The genes are TRBV15 and TRBJ2-4, with 8 nucleotides matching TRBD1. Germline lookup yields CDR1 LNHNV and CDR2 YYDKDF (reference sequence). The CDR3 totals 16 residues. With 5 bases clipped from V and 13 bases from J, the junction kept 19 bases outside the gene matches. DNA of the CDR3: TGTGCCACCAGCCCGGTTATAGGACAGGGCCCCTCGGCGCAGTACTTC. Protein product: CATSPVIGQGPSAQYF.